The next 5 T cell receptor beta chains were all read from a single sample in a study of ipilimumab plus nivolumab after autologous stem cell transplantation. The protocol was immunoSEQ multiplex PCR, while the TCRdb copy is restricted to in-frame clones and leaves out a portion. Among 9,500 to 15,000 clones, more than 65% were seen once, and the ten largest hold approximately 30%. Source: PBMCs, taken in a trial of ipilimumab plus nivolumab as post-transplant consolidation. The origin of the receptors is a male donor with diffuse large B-cell lymphoma.

The J gene is TRBJ2-1, the V gene TRBV18, with 9 bases identical to TRBD1. This CDR3 comprises 14 residues. Per germline, CDR1 KGHSH and CDR2 LQKENI. Unmatched junction bases numbered 7, after V lost 6 bases and J lost 7 bases. CDR3 coding DNA: TGTGCCAGCTCGCTGGACAGGGGCGGGAATGAGCAGTTCTTC. Protein sequence: CASSLDRGGNEQFF.

The genes are TRBV6-1 and TRBJ2-6; the match to TRBD1 covers 7 bases. Germline V gives CDR1 MNHNS, CDR2 SASEGT. This CDR3 has 15 residues. V was clipped by 8 bases and J by 0 bases; unmatched bases: 4. The DNA of the CDR3 is TGTGCCAGCTTGACAGGGAACTCTGGGGCCAACGTCCTGACTTTC. Translation: CASLTGNSGANVLTF.

This chain connects TRBV5-4 to TRBJ1-2; D is unclear. Germline V gene sequence: CDR1 SGHNT, CDR2 YYREEE (reference sequence). V was clipped by 0 bases and J by 4 bases, with 13 bases between them. The CDR3 is made up of 15 amino acids. The CDR3 DNA reads TGTGCCAGCAGCTTGGCCGCGGAGGGTTTCTATGGCTACACCTTC. It specifies CASSLAAEGFYGYTF.

The chain employs TRBV6-1 and TRBJ2-3, with D perhaps matching TRBD2 (5 bases). V lost 7 bases and J 0 bases, leaving 11 bases between the germline ends. The CDR3 is 14 residues long. CDR1 and CDR2 (germline): MNHNS, SASEGT. CDR3 residues: CASTDRGSTDTQYF. CDR3 bases: TGTGCCAGCACCGATCGGGGTAGCACAGATACGCAGTATTTT.

This clone was picked up a small number of times. The chain links TRBV11-3 to TRBJ2-1, with 11 bases lining up with TRBD2. Germline assignment: CDR1 SGHNT and CDR2 YENEEA. Trimming at V came to 2 bases and at J to 7 bases, leaving 19 bases not matched to a gene. CDR3 length equals 20 residues. The CDR3 is CASSLWQVELAGGPENEQFF. The CDR3 nucleotides are TGTGCCAGCAGCTTATGGCAGGTCGAATTAGCGGGAGGGCCCGAAAATGAGCAGTTCTTC.